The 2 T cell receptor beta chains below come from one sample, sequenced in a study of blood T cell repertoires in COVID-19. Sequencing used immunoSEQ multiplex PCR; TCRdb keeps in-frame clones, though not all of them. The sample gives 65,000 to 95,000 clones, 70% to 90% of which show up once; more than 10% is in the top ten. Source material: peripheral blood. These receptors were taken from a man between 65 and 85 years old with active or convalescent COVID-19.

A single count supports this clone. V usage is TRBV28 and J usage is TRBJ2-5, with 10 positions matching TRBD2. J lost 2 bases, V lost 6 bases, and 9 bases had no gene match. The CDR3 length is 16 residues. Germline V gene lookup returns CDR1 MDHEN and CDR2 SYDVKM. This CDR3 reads CASRQGIAGGQETQYF. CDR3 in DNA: TGTGCCAGCAGACAGGGGATAGCGGGGGGTCAAGAGACCCAGTACTTC.

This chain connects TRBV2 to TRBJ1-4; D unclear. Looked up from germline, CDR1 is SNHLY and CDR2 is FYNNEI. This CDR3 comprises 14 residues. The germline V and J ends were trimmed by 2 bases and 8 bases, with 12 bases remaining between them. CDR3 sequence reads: CASSEREAGEKLFF. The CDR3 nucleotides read TGTGCCAGCAGTGAAAGAGAGGCCGGCGAAAAACTGTTTTTT.